Listed below are T cell receptor beta chains from one sample, sequenced in a study of glioma-infiltrating T cells after dendritic cell vaccination. The assay was immunoSEQ multiplex PCR, and TCRdb's table has in-frame clones only and misses some. The sample records 85,000 to 95,000 clones, 80% to 90% being singletons. Sequencing was performed on blood, taken before dendritic cell vaccination. These receptors came from a human donor with glioblastoma. Both conserved end residues are part of each CDR3. Fields, in order: clone size, V gene, CDR3 length, D gene, J gene, CDR3 DNA, CDR3 protein. D genes are given only for firm matches. Where a row states a size, it is once, few, many or the class of an expanded clone; other rows omit it.

abundance: NA
v_gene: TRBV7-6
len: 16
d_gene: TRBD2
j_gene: TRBJ2-1
CDR3nt: TGTGCCAGCAGCCCATTAAGCGGGAGCTCCTACAATGAGCAGTTCTTC
CDR3aa: CASSPLSGSSYNEQFF

abundance: NA
v_gene: TRBV7-6
len: 13
d_gene: NA
j_gene: TRBJ1-1
CDR3nt: TGTGCCAGCAGCTTAGAACAGAACACTGAAGCTTTCTTT
CDR3aa: CASSLEQNTEAFF

abundance: once
v_gene: TRBV9
len: 15
d_gene: TRBD1
j_gene: TRBJ2-7
CDR3nt: TGTGCCAGCAGCGTAGGGGACAGCCTCTCCTACGAGCAGTACTTC
CDR3aa: CASSVGDSLSYEQYF

abundance: NA
v_gene: TRBV18
len: 15
d_gene: TRBD1
j_gene: TRBJ1-4
CDR3nt: TGTGCCAGCTCAACGGCGACAGGGGGACGTGAAAAACTGTTTTTT
CDR3aa: CASSTATGGREKLFF

abundance: NA
v_gene: TRBV5-1
len: 16
d_gene: TRBD2
j_gene: TRBJ2-1
CDR3nt: TGCGCCAGCAGCGCAGTCACTAGCGGGGCTTGGGATGAGCAGTTCTTC
CDR3aa: CASSAVTSGAWDEQFF

abundance: NA
v_gene: TRBV5-6
len: 16
d_gene: TRBD2
j_gene: TRBJ2-7
CDR3nt: TGTGCCAGCAGCTCTTACCGGACTAGCGGTTCCTACGAGCAGTACTTC
CDR3aa: CASSSYRTSGSYEQYF

abundance: NA
v_gene: TRBV29-1
len: 14
d_gene: NA
j_gene: TRBJ2-4
CDR3nt: TGCAGCGTTGGGGTCCAGCGAGTCCAAAACATTCAGTACTTC
CDR3aa: CSVGVQRVQNIQYF

abundance: NA
v_gene: TRBV15
len: 16
d_gene: NA
j_gene: TRBJ1-5
CDR3nt: TGTGCCACCAGCAGAGGGACAGCGAAAAGCAATCAGCCCCAGCATTTT
CDR3aa: CATSRGTAKSNQPQHF

abundance: NA
v_gene: TRBV7-9
len: 15
d_gene: NA
j_gene: TRBJ2-3
CDR3nt: TGTGCCAGCAGACCCGGCCGGGGAGGCACAGATACGCAGTATTTT
CDR3aa: CASRPGRGGTDTQYF

abundance: NA
v_gene: TRBV6-4
len: 18
d_gene: NA
j_gene: TRBJ1-5
CDR3nt: TGTGCCAGCAGTGAACGTCTCGGACAGAACGATAGCAATCAGCCCCAGCATTTT
CDR3aa: CASSERLGQNDSNQPQHF

abundance: NA
v_gene: TRBV30
len: 13
d_gene: TRBD2
j_gene: TRBJ2-3
CDR3nt: TGTGCCTGGAGTGGCGGGAGCTCAGATACGCAGTATTTT
CDR3aa: CAWSGGSSDTQYF

abundance: few
v_gene: TRBV5-4
len: 15
d_gene: TRBD1
j_gene: TRBJ1-2
CDR3nt: TGTGCCAGCAGCTTGGGAGACAGGGTTAACTATGGCTACACCTTC
CDR3aa: CASSLGDRVNYGYTF

abundance: NA
v_gene: TRBV6-6
len: 16
d_gene: TRBD1
j_gene: TRBJ2-7
CDR3nt: TGTGCCAGCAGTGGACCGGGACAGGCTTTCGCCTACGAGCAGTACTTC
CDR3aa: CASSGPGQAFAYEQYF

abundance: NA
v_gene: TRBV11-2
len: 15
d_gene: NA
j_gene: TRBJ2-1
CDR3nt: TGTGCCAGCAGCTTAGATCAGGGCAGGGTCAATGAGCAGTTCTTC
CDR3aa: CASSLDQGRVNEQFF

abundance: NA
v_gene: TRBV23-1
len: 13
d_gene: NA
j_gene: TRBJ1-1
CDR3nt: TGCGCCAGCTGGCTACGGGGGGGCACTGAAGCTTTCTTT
CDR3aa: CASWLRGGTEAFF

abundance: NA
v_gene: TRBV14
len: 15
d_gene: NA
j_gene: TRBJ2-7
CDR3nt: TGTGCCAGCAGCTCTAACACCGGGACAACGCGCGAGCAGTACTTC
CDR3aa: CASSSNTGTTREQYF

abundance: NA
v_gene: TRBV28
len: 15
d_gene: TRBD2
j_gene: TRBJ2-1
CDR3nt: TGTGCCAGCAGTTTTGGACTAGCGGACTACAATGAGCAGTTCTTC
CDR3aa: CASSFGLADYNEQFF

abundance: NA
v_gene: TRBV15
len: 19
d_gene: TRBD2
j_gene: TRBJ2-3
CDR3nt: TGTGCCACCAGCAGAGATCGGGGACTAGCGGGGCCTAGCACAGATACGCAGTATTTT
CDR3aa: CATSRDRGLAGPSTDTQYF

abundance: once
v_gene: TRBV9
len: 17
d_gene: TRBD2
j_gene: TRBJ2-1
CDR3nt: TGTGCCAGCAGAGCGGGGAGCGGGGGGAACTCCTACAATGAGCAGTTCTTC
CDR3aa: CASRAGSGGNSYNEQFF

abundance: NA
v_gene: TRBV7-7
len: 15
d_gene: TRBD1
j_gene: TRBJ2-1
CDR3nt: TGTGCCAGCAGCTTTGGCAGGGGGACCTACAATGAGCAGTTCTTC
CDR3aa: CASSFGRGTYNEQFF

abundance: NA
v_gene: TRBV7-9
len: 18
d_gene: TRBD1
j_gene: TRBJ1-5
CDR3nt: TGTGCCAGCAGCTTAGCCCCGGGACAGGGGCCAGACCATCAGCCCCAGCATTTT
CDR3aa: CASSLAPGQGPDHQPQHF

abundance: NA
v_gene: TRBV19
len: 15
d_gene: TRBD1
j_gene: TRBJ2-7
CDR3nt: TGTGCCAGTAGGGTAACCGGGACAGGGATCCACGAGCAGTACTTC
CDR3aa: CASRVTGTGIHEQYF

abundance: NA
v_gene: TRBV5-5
len: 15
d_gene: TRBD2
j_gene: TRBJ2-1
CDR3nt: TGTGCCAGCAGCTTCGGGGGGATCTCCTACAATGAGCAGTTCTTC
CDR3aa: CASSFGGISYNEQFF

abundance: NA
v_gene: TRBV7-2
len: 15
d_gene: NA
j_gene: TRBJ2-3
CDR3nt: TGTGCCAGCAGCACCATTAGCGGATACACAGATACGCAGTATTTT
CDR3aa: CASSTISGYTDTQYF

abundance: NA
v_gene: TRBV2
len: 15
d_gene: TRBD2
j_gene: TRBJ2-1
CDR3nt: TGTGCCAGCAGTGGCCCACTAGCGGGAGGAAATGAGCAGTTCTTC
CDR3aa: CASSGPLAGGNEQFF

abundance: NA
v_gene: TRBV7-6
len: 15
d_gene: TRBD2
j_gene: TRBJ2-1
CDR3nt: TGTGCCAGCAGCCGTAGCGGGAGGGACTACAATGAGCAGTTCTTC
CDR3aa: CASSRSGRDYNEQFF

abundance: NA
v_gene: TRBV5-1
len: 15
d_gene: TRBD1
j_gene: TRBJ2-5
CDR3nt: TGCGCCAGCAGCTTGGGGACAGGGGGGGCAGAGACCCAGTACTTC
CDR3aa: CASSLGTGGAETQYF

abundance: NA
v_gene: TRBV29-1
len: 14
d_gene: TRBD1
j_gene: TRBJ2-7
CDR3nt: TGCAGCGTTGCGACGGTGGGACAGCTTTATGAGCAGTACTTC
CDR3aa: CSVATVGQLYEQYF

abundance: NA
v_gene: TRBV7-9
len: 13
d_gene: TRBD1
j_gene: TRBJ1-2
CDR3nt: TGTGCCAGCAGTGGCTCGACAGGGTATGGCTACACCTTC
CDR3aa: CASSGSTGYGYTF

abundance: NA
v_gene: TRBV19
len: 13
d_gene: NA
j_gene: TRBJ1-2
CDR3nt: TGTGCCAGTAGTATAGTAGACAGCTATGGCTACACCTTC
CDR3aa: CASSIVDSYGYTF

abundance: NA
v_gene: TRBV9
len: 16
d_gene: TRBD2
j_gene: TRBJ2-7
CDR3nt: TGTGCCAGCAGCGTAGGACTAGCGGGGGGGCGGTACGAGCAGTACTTC
CDR3aa: CASSVGLAGGRYEQYF

abundance: NA
v_gene: TRBV7-3
len: 15
d_gene: TRBD2
j_gene: TRBJ2-7
CDR3nt: TGTGCCAGCAGCTTAAGCGCGGGAGCGCACTACGAGCAGTACTTC
CDR3aa: CASSLSAGAHYEQYF

abundance: NA
v_gene: TRBV19
len: 14
d_gene: NA
j_gene: TRBJ2-2
CDR3nt: TGTGCCAGTAGTCCCACAGGGAACACCGGGGAGCTGTTTTTT
CDR3aa: CASSPTGNTGELFF

abundance: NA
v_gene: TRBV11-2
len: 13
d_gene: NA
j_gene: TRBJ1-2
CDR3nt: TGTGCCAGCAGCTTAAGCCCGGGTGGCGGCTACACCTTC
CDR3aa: CASSLSPGGGYTF

abundance: NA
v_gene: TRBV2
len: 18
d_gene: NA
j_gene: TRBJ1-3
CDR3nt: TGTGCCAGCAGTGAATGGGGGCAGGATTCGGCTACTGGAAACACCATATATTTT
CDR3aa: CASSEWGQDSATGNTIYF

abundance: NA
v_gene: TRBV13
len: 17
d_gene: TRBD2
j_gene: TRBJ2-7
CDR3nt: TGTGCCAGCAGCTTAGGTTCCGGCGGGGGGGCCGAATACGAGCAGTACTTC
CDR3aa: CASSLGSGGGAEYEQYF

abundance: NA
v_gene: TRBV19
len: 15
d_gene: TRBD1
j_gene: TRBJ2-5
CDR3nt: TGTGCCAGTCGCCACTACGGGACAGCCAAAGAGACCCAGTACTTC
CDR3aa: CASRHYGTAKETQYF

abundance: NA
v_gene: TRBV6-5
len: 12
d_gene: TRBD2
j_gene: TRBJ2-2
CDR3nt: TGTGCCAGCACGGGAGGGCCCGGGGAGCTGTTTTTT
CDR3aa: CASTGGPGELFF

abundance: NA
v_gene: TRBV7-2
len: 17
d_gene: TRBD2
j_gene: TRBJ2-3
CDR3nt: TGTGCCAGCAGCTTAAGGAGGCGGGGGGGCGAGACAGATACGCAGTATTTT
CDR3aa: CASSLRRRGGETDTQYF

abundance: NA
v_gene: TRBV6-5
len: 15
d_gene: TRBD2
j_gene: TRBJ2-7
CDR3nt: TGTGCCAGCAGTTACGGGGCTAGCGGATCCTACGAGCAGTACTTC
CDR3aa: CASSYGASGSYEQYF

abundance: NA
v_gene: TRBV28
len: 14
d_gene: TRBD1
j_gene: TRBJ2-5
CDR3nt: TGTGCCAGCAGTTCGTCAGGGGGTGGAAAGACCCAGTACTTC
CDR3aa: CASSSSGGGKTQYF

abundance: NA
v_gene: TRBV5-4
len: 13
d_gene: TRBD1
j_gene: TRBJ1-1
CDR3nt: TGTGCCAGCAGCTTGGTCGGGGGACAGGGGGCTTTCTTT
CDR3aa: CASSLVGGQGAFF

abundance: NA
v_gene: TRBV19
len: 15
d_gene: NA
j_gene: TRBJ2-7
CDR3nt: TGTGCCAGTAGTATGAACGGACAGAAGACCTACGAGCAGTACTTC
CDR3aa: CASSMNGQKTYEQYF

abundance: NA
v_gene: TRBV6-5
len: 14
d_gene: TRBD2
j_gene: TRBJ2-5
CDR3nt: TGTGCCAGCAGTTACTCAAGGGGAGGGGAGACCCAGTACTTC
CDR3aa: CASSYSRGGETQYF

abundance: NA
v_gene: TRBV14
len: 16
d_gene: TRBD2
j_gene: TRBJ2-1
CDR3nt: TGTGCCAGCAGCCGTACCCGGGACTACCCATACAATGAGCAGTTCTTC
CDR3aa: CASSRTRDYPYNEQFF

abundance: NA
v_gene: TRBV9
len: 13
d_gene: NA
j_gene: TRBJ2-5
CDR3nt: TGTGCCAGCAGCCCTCTCTATGAGGAGACCCAGTACTTC
CDR3aa: CASSPLYEETQYF